The 7 T cell receptor beta chains below come from one sample, sequenced in a study of blood T cell repertoires in COVID-19. Produced via immunoSEQ multiplex PCR; TCRdb's table is partial and in-frame only. Among approximately 180,000 clones, around 76% were seen once, and the ten largest hold approximately 16%. Material: PBMCs or T cells enriched from blood (not recorded which). These receptors were obtained from a woman in her fifties or sixties with acute COVID-19.

The chain recombines TRBV7-3 with TRBJ1-6; the match to TRBD1 covers 9 bases. The CDR3 loop spans 14 amino acids. Losses at the gene ends were 5 bases for V and 8 bases for J; bases not matched to a gene: 4. Germline V gene lookup returns CDR1 SGHTA and CDR2 FQGTGA. Here the CDR3 DNA reads TGTGCCAGCAGCCAGGGGGACAGGGATTCACCCCTCCACTTT. Encoded protein: CASSQGDRDSPLHF.

This chain uses TRBV7-9 with TRBJ1-3, with a possible D match to TRBD1 (5 bases). Trimming shortened V by 7 bases and J by 4 bases, and 14 bases separated the two germline ends. The CDR3 spans 14 residues. CDR1 and CDR2 (germline): SEHNR, FQNEAQ (reference sequence). The CDR3 spells CASNRVGAGNTIYF. The CDR3 DNA reads as TGTGCCAGCAATCGGGTAGGGGCAGGAAACACCATATATTTT. Full variable domain (rest looked up from reference TRBV7-9 and TRBJ1-3): DTGVSQNPRHKITKRGQNVTFRCDPISEHNRLYWYRQTLGQGPEFLTYFQNEAQLEKSRLLSDRFSAERPKGSFSTLEIQRTEQGDSAMYLCASNRVGAGNTIYFGEGSWLTVV.

The rearrangement links TRBV7-2 to TRBJ2-3; 8 bases fit TRBD2. Germline trimming cut 5 bases from V and 4 bases from J; bases unmatched to any gene: 8. This CDR3 spans 15 amino acids. Germline CDR1 is SGHTA and CDR2 is FQGNSA. The CDR3 region has the DNA TGTGCCAGCAGCCTAAACCCCGGGGGGGCAGATACGCAGTATTTT. Translated, it gives CASSLNPGGADTQYF.

V and J are TRBV5-1 and TRBJ2-1, with D possibly TRBD2 on 6 matching bases. The CDR3 consists of 16 residues. V was pared by 4 bases and J by 1 base, with 15 bases between. Germline V lookup: CDR1 SGHRS, CDR2 YFSETQ. DNA of the CDR3: TGCGCCAGCAGCCGTTCTCCTAGCGAGTCCTACAATGAGCAGTTCTTC. It encodes CASSRSPSESYNEQFF. The variable domain in full, with the rest retrieved from reference TRBV5-1 and TRBJ2-1, is KAGVTQTPRYLIKTRGQQVTLSCSPISGHRSVSWYQQTPGQGLQFLFEYFSETQRNKGNFPGRFSGRQFSNSRSEMNVSTLELGDSALYLCASSRSPSESYNEQFFGPGTRLTVL.

The chain uses TRBV2 and TRBJ2-3; 8 bases fit TRBD1. This CDR3 is 15 amino acids long. Trimming cost V 7 bases and J 0 bases; bases outside gene matches: 6. Germline V gives CDR1 SNHLY, CDR2 FYNNEI. The CDR3 region is CASMRQGISTDTQYF. CDR3 DNA sequence: TGTGCCAGCATGCGACAGGGGATTAGCACAGATACGCAGTATTTT.

This chain links TRBV4-2 with TRBJ1-5; no firm D call. CDR3 length equals 12 residues. The V end lost 0 bases, the J end lost 11 bases, and 8 bases lay between the germline ends. Germline CDR1 reads LGHNA; CDR2 reads YNFKEQ. In DNA form, the CDR3 reads TGTGCCAGCAGCCAAGACGCCGGGGCCCAGCATTTT. Its translation is CASSQDAGAQHF.

The chain links TRBV13 to TRBJ1-3; D gene uncertain. Germline CDR1 is PRHDT and CDR2 is FYEKMQ (reference sequence). This CDR3 contains 15 residues. V dropped 0 bases and J dropped 0 bases, with 6 bases sitting between them. The CDR3 reads CASSLGQISGNTIYF. In DNA, the CDR3 is TGTGCCAGCAGCTTAGGGCAGATCTCTGGAAACACCATATATTTT.